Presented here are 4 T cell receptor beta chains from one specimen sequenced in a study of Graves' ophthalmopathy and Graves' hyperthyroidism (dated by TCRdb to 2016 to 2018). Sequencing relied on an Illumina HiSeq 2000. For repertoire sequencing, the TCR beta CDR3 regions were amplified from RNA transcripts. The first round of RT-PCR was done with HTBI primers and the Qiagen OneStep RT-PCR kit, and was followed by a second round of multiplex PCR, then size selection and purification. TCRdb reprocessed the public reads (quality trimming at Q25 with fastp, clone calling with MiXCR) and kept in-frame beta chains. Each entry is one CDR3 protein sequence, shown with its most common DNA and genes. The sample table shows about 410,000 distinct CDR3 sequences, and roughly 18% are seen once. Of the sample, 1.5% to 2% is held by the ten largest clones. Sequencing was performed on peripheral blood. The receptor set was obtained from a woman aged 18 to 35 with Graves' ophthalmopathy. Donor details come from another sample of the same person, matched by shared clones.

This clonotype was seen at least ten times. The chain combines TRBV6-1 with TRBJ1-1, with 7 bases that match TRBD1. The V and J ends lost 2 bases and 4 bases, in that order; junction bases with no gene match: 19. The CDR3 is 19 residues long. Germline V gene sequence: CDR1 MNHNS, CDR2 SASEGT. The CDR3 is CASSESQQWGRGTGTEAFF. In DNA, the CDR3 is TGTGCCAGCAGTGAATCGCAGCAGTGGGGCAGGGGGACCGGCACTGAAGCTTTCTTT.

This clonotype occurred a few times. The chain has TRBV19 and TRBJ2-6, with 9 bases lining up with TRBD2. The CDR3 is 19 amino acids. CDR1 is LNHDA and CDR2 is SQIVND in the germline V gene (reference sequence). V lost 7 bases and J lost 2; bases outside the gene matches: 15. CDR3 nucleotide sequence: TGTGCCAGTAAATCCCTTTTTGGCGGGAGGGCCGCTGGGGCCAACGTCCTGACTTTC. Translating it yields CASKSLFGGRAAGANVLTF.

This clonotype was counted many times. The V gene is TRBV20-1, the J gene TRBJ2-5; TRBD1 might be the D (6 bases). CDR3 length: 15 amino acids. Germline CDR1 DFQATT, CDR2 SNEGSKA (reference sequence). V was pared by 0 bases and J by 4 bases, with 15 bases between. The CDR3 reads CSARDQGRPSETQYF. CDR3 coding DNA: TGCAGTGCTAGAGATCAGGGGAGACCCTCAGAGACCCAGTACTTC.

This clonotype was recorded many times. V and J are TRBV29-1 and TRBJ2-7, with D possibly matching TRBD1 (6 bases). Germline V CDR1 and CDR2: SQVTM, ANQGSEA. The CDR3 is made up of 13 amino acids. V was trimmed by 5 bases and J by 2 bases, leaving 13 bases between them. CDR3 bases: TGCAGCGTTAAGAGCAGGGGACCCTACGAGCAGTACTTC. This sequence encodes CSVKSRGPYEQYF.